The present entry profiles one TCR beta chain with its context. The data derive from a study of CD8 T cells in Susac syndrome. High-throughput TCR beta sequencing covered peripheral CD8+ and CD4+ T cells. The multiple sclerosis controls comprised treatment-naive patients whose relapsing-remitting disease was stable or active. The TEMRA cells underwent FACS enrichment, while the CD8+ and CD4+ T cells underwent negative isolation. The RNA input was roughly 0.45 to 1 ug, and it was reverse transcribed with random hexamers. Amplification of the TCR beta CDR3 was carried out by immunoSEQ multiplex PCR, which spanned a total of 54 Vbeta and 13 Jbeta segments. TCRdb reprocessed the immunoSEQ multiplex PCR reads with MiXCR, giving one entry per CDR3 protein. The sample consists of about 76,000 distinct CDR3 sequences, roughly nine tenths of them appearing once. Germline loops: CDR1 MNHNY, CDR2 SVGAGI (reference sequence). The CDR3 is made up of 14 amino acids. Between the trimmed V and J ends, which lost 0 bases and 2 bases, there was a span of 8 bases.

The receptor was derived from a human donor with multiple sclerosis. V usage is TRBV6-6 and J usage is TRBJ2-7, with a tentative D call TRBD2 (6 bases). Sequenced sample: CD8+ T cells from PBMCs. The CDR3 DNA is TGTGCCAGCAGTTACTCGGGACTTCCCTACGAGCAGTACTTC. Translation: CASSYSGLPYEQYF.